These T cell receptor beta chains were read from a single sample in a study of blood T cell repertoires in COVID-19. Libraries were prepared by immunoSEQ multiplex PCR; TCRdb keeps only in-frame clonotypes and omits some of them. The sample holds 150,000 or so clones; approximately 80% are singletons and the top ten take roughly 2.9%. Sequenced: peripheral blood. These receptors all come from a woman in her sixties with acute or convalescent COVID-19. CDR3s include the opening cysteine and the closing phenylalanine or tryptophan. Fields, in order: clone size, V gene, D gene, J gene, CDR3 DNA, CDR3 protein. A D gene is named only where the DNA matches it firmly. Size is stated for part of the rows, as once, few or many counts, or as a class when the clone is expanded.

size: -
V: TRBV5-1
D: TRBD1
J: TRBJ2-2
DNA: TGCGCCAGCAGCTCATACACGGGACAGGGGAACACCGGGGAGCTGTTTTTT
CDR3: CASSSYTGQGNTGELFF

size: -
V: TRBV7-8
D: -
J: TRBJ2-2
DNA: TGTGCCAGCAGCCCGGACTCTTTCACCGGGGAGCTGTTTTTT
CDR3: CASSPDSFTGELFF

size: -
V: TRBV5-1
D: -
J: TRBJ2-6
DNA: TGCGCCAGCAGCGCCCTAGGAAGTGGGGCCAACGTCCTGACTTTC
CDR3: CASSALGSGANVLTF

size: once
V: TRBV27
D: -
J: TRBJ1-2
DNA: TGTGCCAGCCACCCGTTATCCCAGGGCGGAGGGGGCTACACCTTC
CDR3: CASHPLSQGGGGYTF

size: -
V: TRBV7-6
D: -
J: TRBJ2-2
DNA: TGTGCCAGCAGCCCAGAGGGCACCGGGGAGCTGTTTTTT
CDR3: CASSPEGTGELFF

size: -
V: TRBV4-3
D: TRBD1
J: TRBJ1-2
DNA: TGCGCCAGCAGCCCCCGGGACAGGGGAGGCTATGGCTACACCTTC
CDR3: CASSPRDRGGYGYTF

size: -
V: TRBV19
D: TRBD2
J: TRBJ2-5
DNA: TGTGCCAGTAGTATCGGATGGGGGGGGGAGACCCAGTACTTC
CDR3: CASSIGWGGETQYF

size: -
V: TRBV6-5
D: -
J: TRBJ1-6
DNA: TGTGCCAGCGGTTACCCCCCGACAGGCTATAATTCACCCCTCCACTTT
CDR3: CASGYPPTGYNSPLHF

size: -
V: TRBV7-8
D: -
J: TRBJ2-6
DNA: TGTGCCAGCAGCACCTCTCGACAGGTGAAATACTCTGGGGCCAACGTCCTGACTTTC
CDR3: CASSTSRQVKYSGANVLTF

size: -
V: TRBV29-1
D: -
J: TRBJ2-7
DNA: TGCAGCGTTGACGGTCTTAGGGGCGAGCAGTACTTC
CDR3: CSVDGLRGEQYF

size: -
V: TRBV11-2
D: TRBD2
J: TRBJ2-1
DNA: TGTGCCAGCAGCTTAGATCTTGGACTAGCGGGGGCATTTGAGCAGTTCTTC
CDR3: CASSLDLGLAGAFEQFF

size: -
V: TRBV7-2
D: TRBD1
J: TRBJ2-7
DNA: TGTGCCAGCAGCTTAGTCGGGACAGACCCCTACGAGCAGTACTTC
CDR3: CASSLVGTDPYEQYF

size: once
V: TRBV5-6
D: TRBD1
J: TRBJ1-1
DNA: TGTGCCAGCGCTTACGTGGGACAGGGGAACACTGAAGCTTTCTTT
CDR3: CASAYVGQGNTEAFF

size: -
V: TRBV18
D: TRBD1
J: TRBJ1-5
DNA: TGTGCCAGCTCACCAGGGGCAGGGGGTCAGCCCCAGCATTTT
CDR3: CASSPGAGGQPQHF

size: -
V: TRBV5-1
D: TRBD1
J: TRBJ2-7
DNA: TGCGCCAGCAGCACCCGGACAGGGGCCTACGAGCAGTACTTC
CDR3: CASSTRTGAYEQYF

size: -
V: TRBV7-2
D: TRBD1
J: TRBJ1-5
DNA: TGTGCCAGCAGCTTTAAACAGGGGGCTCAGCCCCAGCATTTT
CDR3: CASSFKQGAQPQHF

size: -
V: TRBV28
D: TRBD1
J: TRBJ2-6
DNA: TGTGCCAGCAGTGACTATGTTTCCCCCGGGACAGGGTACTCTGGGGCCAACGTCCTGACTTTC
CDR3: CASSDYVSPGTGYSGANVLTF

size: -
V: TRBV12-3/TRBV12-4
D: -
J: TRBJ2-6
DNA: TGTGCCAGCACCCACTCTGGGGCCAACGTCCTGACTTTC
CDR3: CASTHSGANVLTF

size: once
V: TRBV27
D: -
J: TRBJ1-4
DNA: TGTGCCAGTCGACAAAGCAGGGAAAAACTGTTTTTT
CDR3: CASRQSREKLFF

size: -
V: TRBV5-4
D: TRBD1
J: TRBJ1-4
DNA: TGTGCCAGCAGCGCGGACAGGGGGGATGAAAAACTGTTTTTT
CDR3: CASSADRGDEKLFF

size: -
V: TRBV6-2/TRBV6-3
D: -
J: TRBJ1-3
DNA: TGTGCCAGCAGTTACTCGTTGGGGAGTGGAAACACCATATATTTT
CDR3: CASSYSLGSGNTIYF